The 16 T cell receptor beta chains in this list originate from one sample, sequenced in a study of blood T cells in healthy people across ages. PCR was performed a second time for about 6 to 12 cycles using a sample-barcoded 5' primer and a J-beta primer mix. TCRdb reanalysed the 5' RACE reads using MiXCR and keeps one entry per CDR3 protein. The sample has 650,000 to 700,000 distinct CDR3 sequences, 32% seen once. Sequencing used blood. The receptors derive from a woman aged 80 or over in good health.

V gene TRBV10-3 combines with J gene TRBJ2-7; D call uncertain. Trimming cost V 3 bases and J 6 bases, with 18 bases left between them. This CDR3 spans 15 amino acids. Germline assignment: CDR1 ENHRY and CDR2 SYGVKD. DNA for the CDR3: TGTGCCATCAGTGATACTTTTCTCCCCTCGGGCGAGCAGTACTTC. Amino acids: CAISDTFLPSGEQYF.

There are many counts of this clonotype. The V gene is TRBV20-1, the J gene TRBJ2-6, with D perhaps TRBD1 or TRBD2 (6 bases each). V was clipped by 1 base and J by 4 bases, with 11 bases between them. The CDR3 has 15 residues. Germline-derived CDR1 and CDR2 are DFQATT and SNEGSKA (reference sequence). In DNA form, the CDR3 reads TGCAGTGCTAGAGGGGGGGCAGGCGGGGCCAACGTCCTGACTTTC. It specifies CSARGGAGGANVLTF.

This clonotype was recorded many times. The V call is TRBV28, the J call TRBJ2-1, with 9 bases aligning to TRBD2. The CDR3 loop spans 15 amino acids. V was clipped by 5 bases and J by 3 bases; unmatched bases: 5. CDR1 and CDR2 from the germline V gene are MDHEN and SYDVKM. Here the CDR3 reads CASSIVAGDYNEQFF. CDR3 DNA: TGTGCCAGCAGTATCGTAGCGGGGGACTACAATGAGCAGTTCTTC.

This sequence joins TRBV20-1 and TRBJ1-5, with D tentatively TRBD1 (5 bases). This CDR3 spans 15 amino acids. Germline loops: CDR1 DFQATT, CDR2 SNEGSKA (reference sequence). Deletions cut 3 bases from V and 4 bases from J, with 16 bases between. The CDR3 region is CSASPGTVNNQPQHF. CDR3 sequence (DNA): TGCAGTGCTAGCCCAGGGACGGTTAATAATCAGCCCCAGCATTTT.

This clonotype was picked up many times. The chain is built from TRBV9 and TRBJ2-3; possibly TRBD2 for D (6 bases). Trimming cost V 4 bases and J 3 bases, with 12 bases left between them. CDR1 is SGDLS and CDR2 is YYNGEE in the germline V gene. CDR3 length equals 14 residues. CDR3 protein: CASSFSGRTDTQYF. The CDR3 coding sequence is TGTGCCAGCAGCTTTAGCGGAAGAACAGATACGCAGTATTTT.

As to this clonotype: Germline is not matched at one junction end, which may reflect a read error. CDR3 residues: CSSSLHQGVVTEAFF. The DNA for the CDR3 is TGTTCCAGCAGCTTGCACCAGGGAGTGGTCACTGAAGCTTTCTTT. J is TRBJ1-1 and V is TRBV7-9, with a possible D match to TRBD1 (5 bases). This CDR3 is 15 amino acids long. Per the germline V gene, CDR1 is SEHNR and CDR2 is FQNEAQ (reference sequence).

This clonotype was counted many times. The chain uses TRBV4-3 and TRBJ1-4; D not resolved. Trimming shortened V by 4 bases and J by 7 bases, and 10 bases separated the two germline ends. CDR3 length equals 13 residues. CDR1 LGHNA and CDR2 YSLEER come from the germline V gene. For the CDR3, the DNA is TGCGCCAGCAGCCGCCGTCGTGGTGAAAAACTGTTTTTT. This sequence encodes CASSRRRGEKLFF.

This clonotype was detected many times. The V call is TRBV7-9, the J call TRBJ1-1, with D maybe TRBD1 (5 bases). CDR1 is SEHNR and CDR2 is FQNEAQ in the germline V gene (reference sequence). The CDR3 is 15 amino acids. With 1 base removed from V and 4 bases from J, the gap between germline ends came to 13 bases. Here the CDR3 DNA reads TGTGCCAGCAGCTTAGATCAGGGCTACTCCACTGAAGCTTTCTTT. Its protein product is CASSLDQGYSTEAFF. Using reference TRBV7-9 and TRBJ1-1 for the parts outside the CDR3, the full variable domain is DTGVSQNPRHKITKRGQNVTFRCDPISEHNRLYWYRQTLGQGPEFLTYFQNEAQLEKSRLLSDRFSAERPKGSFSTLEIQRTEQGDSAMYLCASSLDQGYSTEAFFGQGTRLTVV.

The chain employs TRBV30 and TRBJ2-1, with a tentative D call TRBD2 (7 bases). The tail of the sequence fits TRBJ2-7 better, so the J call may be wrong. Germline V gives CDR1 GTSNPN, CDR2 SVGIG (reference sequence). The CDR3 is made up of 15 amino acids. CDR3 sequence (DNA): TGTGCCTGGACCCTCGGGGGGCGCCCCTACAATGAGCAGTACTTC. It encodes CAWTLGGRPYNEQYF.

The chain joins TRBV20-1 to TRBJ2-1; 10 bases are shared with TRBD2. Germline CDR1 is DFQATT and CDR2 is SNEGSKA (reference sequence). J gave up 1 base and V 6 bases, and 9 bases lay outside the gene matches. The CDR3 totals 16 residues. CDR3 sequence reads: CSALYLAGGSYNEQFF. CDR3 sequence (DNA): TGCAGTGCCCTTTACTTAGCGGGGGGATCCTACAATGAGCAGTTCTTC.

V is TRBV28 and J is TRBJ1-2; tentative D call: TRBD1 (6 bases). The germline V and J ends were trimmed by 4 bases and 8 bases, with 11 bases remaining between them. The CDR3 sequence is 12 residues long. The germline gives CDR1 MDHEN, CDR2 SYDVKM. CDR3 residues: CASSSQGRGYTF. The DNA of the CDR3 is TGTGCCAGCAGTTCTCAGGGGAGGGGCTACACCTTC.

The chain recombines TRBV28 with TRBJ1-3, with D perhaps TRBD1 (6 bases). The germline CDR1 and CDR2 sequences are MDHEN and SYDVKM. The CDR3 loop spans 15 amino acids. Trimming took 6 bases from V and 0 from J, leaving 12 bases between them. CDR3 loop: CASREQGVSGNTIYF. The DNA of the CDR3 is TGTGCCAGCAGGGAACAGGGCGTCTCTGGAAACACCATATATTTT.

This clonotype was recorded at least ten times. This chain uses TRBV5-6 with TRBJ1-1; D is unclear. The CDR3 has 13 residues. V was cut by 3 bases and J by 0 bases, with 6 bases left in between. CDR1 is SGHDT and CDR2 is YYEEEE in the germline V gene. The CDR3 sequence: CASSSEMNTEAFF. CDR3 nucleotides: TGTGCCAGCAGCTCAGAGATGAACACTGAAGCTTTCTTT.

Many counts were recorded for this clonotype. The chain joins TRBV5-1 to TRBJ2-4, with 8 bases fitting TRBD2. V lost 4 bases to trimming and J lost 4 bases; unmatched junction nucleotides: 4. The V gene's germline CDR1 is SGHRS and CDR2 YFSETQ. This CDR3 is 14 amino acids long. The DNA for the CDR3 is TGCGCCAGCAGCCCCGGGGGGGCTAAAAACATTCAGTACTTC. This codes for CASSPGGAKNIQYF.

This clonotype was counted a single time. J is TRBJ1-1 and V is TRBV6-2 or TRBV6-3; D gene unclear. Germline loops: CDR1 MNHEY, CDR2 SVGEGT. The germline V and J ends were trimmed by 7 bases and 3 bases, with 9 bases remaining between them. This CDR3 has 12 amino acids. The CDR3 nucleotides are TGTGCCAGCACCTCGACGGACACTGAAGCTTTCTTT. This sequence encodes CASTSTDTEAFF.

The chain is built from TRBV7-9 and TRBJ1-6; possibly TRBD1 for D (5 bases). V was cut by 0 bases and J by 0 bases, with 9 bases left in between. Germline assignment: CDR1 SEHNR and CDR2 FQNEAQ (reference sequence). The CDR3 length is 17 residues. The CDR3 bases are TGTGCCAGCAGCTTAGCAGACAGACTCTCCTATAATTCACCCCTCCACTTT. The encoded protein is CASSLADRLSYNSPLHF.